The source of this TCR beta chain is a study of blood T cell repertoires in COVID-19. For the study at large: Samples representing acute and convalescent COVID-19 were sourced from the United States, Italy and Spain.

Trimming removed 9 bases at V and 7 bases at J, with 12 bases between. The CDR3 is 11 residues long. The data were produced by immunoSEQ multiplex PCR, yet TCRdb's version contains in-frame clones alone and is incomplete. The table records more than 250,000 clones, approximately 90% of them present only once. Sequences were obtained from PBMCs or T cells enriched from blood (not recorded which). The clonotype was recovered from a woman aged 30 to 39 who had recovered from COVID-19. The chain recombines TRBV12-3 or TRBV12-4 with TRBJ1-1; D may be TRBD1 (5 bases). CDR3 DNA sequence: TGTGCCAGTCAGGGCACGGTTGAAGCTTTCTTT. Translation: CASQGTVEAFF.